The 19 T cell receptor beta chains below were found in one sample sequenced in a study of shared clonotypes between healthy human individuals. TCRdb's copy holds only in-frame clones and misses some; the assay was immunoSEQ multiplex PCR. This table holds roughly 2.2 million clones, 80% to 95% found once. The sequencing input was naive CD4+ T cells from PBMCs. Subset specified: CD45RA+ positively selected. The receptors shown here come from a man between 18 and 35 years old in good health. Some clones in this sample may be carry-over from other donors' samples.

The rearrangement uses TRBV5-4 and TRBJ2-1; 8 bases agree with TRBD2. Per the germline V gene, CDR1 is SGHNT and CDR2 is YYREEE (reference sequence). The CDR3 loop spans 15 amino acids. J gave up 0 bases and V 4 bases, and 3 bases lay outside the gene matches. The CDR3, as DNA: TGTGCCAGCAGCCCAGGGACTAGCTCCTACAATGAGCAGTTCTTC. Residues: CASSPGTSSYNEQFF.

V usage is TRBV29-1 and J usage is TRBJ1-5; 9 bases are shared with TRBD1. The CDR3 loop spans 12 amino acids. The junction had 3 bases not matched to a gene; V was cut back by 6 bases and J by 6 bases. Germline V lookup: CDR1 SQVTM, CDR2 ANQGSEA. The CDR3 reads CSVGQGIQPQHF. CDR3 coding DNA: TGCAGCGTGGGACAGGGTATTCAGCCCCAGCATTTT.

The genes are TRBV10-3 and TRBJ1-2; 9 bases line up with TRBD1. V lost 3 bases and J lost 7; bases outside the gene matches: 3. Germline V gene sequence: CDR1 ENHRY, CDR2 SYGVKD. The CDR3 consists of 13 residues. The CDR3 region is CAISDQDRGGYTF. In DNA form, the CDR3 reads TGTGCCATCAGTGATCAGGACAGGGGTGGCTACACCTTC.

The genes are TRBV15 and TRBJ2-7; 8 nucleotides agree with TRBD1. The CDR3 is 14 residues long. V dropped 1 base and J dropped 4; count of bases not matched to a gene: 3. The germline CDR1 and CDR2 sequences are LNHNV and YYDKDF (reference sequence). The CDR3 DNA sequence: TGTGCCACCAGCAGAGTCGACAGGGGATACGAGCAGTACTTC. Protein: CATSRVDRGYEQYF.

This rearrangement joins TRBV5-1 to TRBJ2-2, with 9 bases identical to TRBD1. V was pared by 0 bases and J by 3 bases, with 3 bases of the junction left unmatched. This CDR3 is 16 amino acids long. Germline V gene lookup returns CDR1 SGHRS and CDR2 YFSETQ. CDR3 DNA sequence: TGCGCCAGCAGCTTGGGTGGACAGGGGTACACCGGGGAGCTGTTTTTT. Amino acids: CASSLGGQGYTGELFF. The whole variable domain, filled in from reference TRBV5-1 and TRBJ2-2, reads KAGVTQTPRYLIKTRGQQVTLSCSPISGHRSVSWYQQTPGQGLQFLFEYFSETQRNKGNFPGRFSGRQFSNSRSEMNVSTLELGDSALYLCASSLGGQGYTGELFFGEGSRLTVL.

This chain uses TRBV2 with TRBJ1-5; D might be TRBD1 (6 bases). This CDR3 has 14 amino acids. Trimming removed 6 bases from V and 5 bases from J, with 14 bases in between. Germline CDR1 reads SNHLY; CDR2 reads FYNNEI. CDR3 sequence: CASSGLQGDQPQHF. CDR3 DNA sequence: TGTGCCAGCAGCGGACTACAGGGTGATCAGCCCCAGCATTTT. The full variable domain, its missing parts supplied by reference TRBV2 and TRBJ1-5, is EPEVTQTPSHQVTQMGQEVILRCVPISNHLYFYWYRQILGQKVEFLVSFYNNEISEKSEIFDDQFSVERPDGSNFTLKIRSTKLEDSAMYFCASSGLQGDQPQHFGDGTRLSIL.

The genes are TRBV27 and TRBJ2-3; D is unresolved. Per the germline V gene, CDR1 is MNHEY and CDR2 is SMNVEV (reference sequence). The germline V and J ends were trimmed by 4 bases and 8 bases, with 16 bases remaining between them. The CDR3 has 14 residues. The chain's CDR3 is CASSSPVTPGTQYF. In DNA, the CDR3 is TGTGCCAGCAGTTCTCCCGTAACCCCTGGTACGCAGTATTTT.

V is TRBV29-1 and J is TRBJ2-3, with D maybe TRBD2 (7 bases). Looked up from germline, CDR1 is SQVTM and CDR2 is ANQGSEA. The CDR3 consists of 13 residues. The V and J ends lost 7 bases and 2 bases respectively, with 13 bases between them. The CDR3 DNA follows: TGCAGCGCGGGGGGCCGGAACACAGATACGCAGTATTTT. It specifies CSAGGRNTDTQYF.

The rearrangement joins TRBV7-9 to TRBJ2-3; D is undetermined. Germline V CDR1 and CDR2: SEHNR, FQNEAQ (reference sequence). The CDR3 has 16 amino acids. V lost 2 bases and J lost 1, with 13 bases in between. CDR3 protein: CASSLRRTDGTDTQYF. DNA of the CDR3: TGTGCCAGCAGCTTACGCAGGACGGACGGCACAGATACGCAGTATTTT.

The chain uses TRBV28 and TRBJ2-1, with 7 positions matching TRBD2. Per the germline V gene, CDR1 is MDHEN and CDR2 is SYDVKM. Trimming took 7 bases from V and 7 from J; bases not matched to a gene: 13. The CDR3 has 15 amino acids. The CDR3 nucleotides are TGTGCCAGCATTGAGTATGGGGCGGGAGAGAATGAGCAGTTCTTC. Translation gives CASIEYGAGENEQFF. The whole variable domain, remainder taken from reference TRBV28 and TRBJ2-1, is DVKVTQSSRYLVKRTGEKVFLECVQDMDHENMFWYRQDPGLGLRLIYFSYDVKMKEKGDIPEGYSVSREKKERFSLILESASTNQTSMYLCASIEYGAGENEQFFGPGTRLTVL.

The V and J genes are TRBV2 and TRBJ2-6, with D maybe TRBD1 (6 bases). In germline, CDR1 is SNHLY, CDR2 FYNNEI. The V end was cut by 4 bases, the J end by 1 base, with 11 bases between. The CDR3 is 16 residues long. CDR3 nucleotide sequence: TGTGCCAGCAGTGGCGACAGGAAGTCTGGGGCCAACGTCCTGACTTTC. This translates into CASSGDRKSGANVLTF.

This chain joins TRBV19 and TRBJ2-3, with 11 bases identical to TRBD2. The V segment lost 1 base and the J segment 9 bases; nucleotides outside the gene matches: 3. The CDR3 consists of 14 residues. Germline CDR1 and CDR2: LNHDA and SQIVND (reference sequence). The CDR3 loop reads CASSIGRTSGTQYF. The CDR3 DNA reads as TGTGCCAGTAGTATAGGACGGACTAGCGGGACGCAGTATTTT.

The chain carries TRBV2 and TRBJ2-1; possible D gene TRBD1, 5 bases. This CDR3 has 13 residues. Trimming removed 7 bases at V and 2 bases at J, with 9 bases between. CDR1 and CDR2 (germline): SNHLY, FYNNEI. The CDR3 DNA reads as TGTGCCAGCATCCCAGGGCCCTACAATGAGCAGTTCTTC. It specifies CASIPGPYNEQFF.

The V and J genes are TRBV7-9 and TRBJ2-3, with D tentatively TRBD1 (6 bases). The germline V gene encodes CDR1 SEHNR and CDR2 FQNEAQ (reference sequence). The CDR3 extends over 16 amino acids. V lost 2 bases and J lost 1, with 13 bases in between. This CDR3 reads CASSLWAGARTDTQYF. CDR3 in DNA: TGTGCCAGCAGCTTATGGGCAGGGGCACGCACAGATACGCAGTATTTT.

J is TRBJ2-3 and V is TRBV7-8; D may be TRBD2 (5 bases). The CDR3 is made up of 15 amino acids. Per the germline V gene, CDR1 is SGHVS and CDR2 is FQNEAQ. V was shortened by 5 bases and J by 0 bases, with 12 bases between the two germline ends. The CDR3: CASSPGVLSTDTQYF. In DNA, the CDR3 is TGTGCCAGCAGCCCCGGGGTACTCAGCACAGATACGCAGTATTTT.

In nucleotides, the CDR3 is TGTGCCAGCAGTTACGGAGTGGGAAATCAGCCCCAGCATTTT. Translating gives CASSYGVGNQPQHF. The chain combines TRBV6-5 with TRBJ1-5; D call uncertain. Per the germline V gene, CDR1 is MNHEY and CDR2 is SVGAGI. CDR3 size: 14 residues. V was shortened by 2 bases and J by 4 bases, with 9 bases between the two germline ends.

The genes are TRBV7-2 and TRBJ1-6; perhaps TRBD1 as D (6 bases). The germline V and J ends were trimmed by 1 base and 9 bases, with 13 bases remaining between them. The CDR3 loop spans 15 amino acids. Germline CDR1 and CDR2: SGHTA and FQGNSA. The CDR3 DNA reads as TGTGCCAGCAGCTTAGAGGCAGGGGATGCTTCACCCCTCCACTTT. It translates to CASSLEAGDASPLHF.

With respect to this clone: This sample includes further DNA sequences coding for the same CDR3. The V call is TRBV5-1, the J call TRBJ2-2, with TRBD2 matching over 8 bases. Germline assignment: CDR1 SGHRS and CDR2 YFSETQ. V dropped 0 bases and J dropped 4; count of bases not matched to a gene: 2. This CDR3 is 15 amino acids long. This CDR3 reads CASSLGTSPTGELFF. The CDR3 DNA sequence: TGCGCCAGCAGCTTGGGGACTAGCCCCACCGGGGAGCTGTTTTTT.

The rearrangement links TRBV5-1 to TRBJ2-3, with 10 positions matching TRBD2. CDR1 and CDR2 (germline): SGHRS, YFSETQ. Trimming cost V 5 bases and J 4 bases; bases outside gene matches: 13. The CDR3 totals 17 residues. DNA for the CDR3: TGCGCCAGCAGATCACCACCGGGACTAGCGCGTCCAGATACGCAGTATTTT. Encoded protein: CASRSPPGLARPDTQYF.